One sample yielded the 4 T cell receptor beta chains listed below, sequenced in a study of blood T cell repertoires in COVID-19. The protocol was immunoSEQ multiplex PCR, while the TCRdb copy is restricted to in-frame clones and leaves out a portion. The sample consists of 310,000 or so clones, roughly 86% of them appearing once. The sample was peripheral blood. These receptors all come from a woman aged 45 to 65 with acute or convalescent COVID-19.

This chain uses TRBV7-9 with TRBJ1-1; 10 bases are shared with TRBD1. Germline CDR1 is SEHNR and CDR2 is FQNEAQ (reference sequence). This CDR3 has 15 amino acids. With 5 bases clipped from V and 1 base from J, the junction kept 4 bases outside the gene matches. CDR3 sequence reads: CASSNWDRGNTEAFF. CDR3 bases: TGTGCCAGCAGCAACTGGGACAGGGGGAACACTGAAGCTTTCTTT.

The chain carries TRBV28 and TRBJ2-3; possible D gene TRBD2, 6 bases. V was cut by 8 bases and J by 3 bases, with 27 bases left in between. The germline gives CDR1 MDHEN, CDR2 SYDVKM. The CDR3 length is 18 residues. CDR3 bases: TGTGCCAGCCTACCCCTCTTCGGAGGGGCGCAGAGGACAGATACGCAGTATTTT. Its translation is CASLPLFGGAQRTDTQYF.

The chain links TRBV27 to TRBJ2-1; no reliable D call. The CDR3 extends over 15 amino acids. The germline V gene has CDR1 MNHEY and CDR2 SMNVEV (reference sequence). V gave up 0 bases and J gave up 1 base, with 7 bases separating them. The CDR3, as DNA: TGTGCCAGCAGTTTATCAGCCCTATCCTACAATGAGCAGTTCTTC. The encoded protein is CASSLSALSYNEQFF.

This clone was recorded once. V usage is TRBV15 and J usage is TRBJ2-1; D is possibly TRBD2 (6 bases). Per the germline V gene, CDR1 is LNHNV and CDR2 is YYDKDF (reference sequence). The V end lost 1 base, the J end lost 6 bases, and 13 bases lay between the germline ends. The CDR3 contains 15 residues. Written as DNA, the CDR3 is TGTGCCACCAGCAGAGTGGCGGGAACTCGCAATGAGCAGTTCTTC. Residues: CATSRVAGTRNEQFF.